Detailed here is one TCR beta chain. Data came from immunoSEQ multiplex PCR; TCRdb stores just in-frame clones and leaves some out. The data show tens of thousands of clones, 94% seen once. V lost 4 bases, J lost 4 bases, and 6 bases stayed unmatched. Germline-derived CDR1 and CDR2 are SGHRS and YFSETQ. The length of the CDR3 is 15 residues. This entry is derived from a study of T cell changes during pregnancy in multiple sclerosis. The TCR originated in a female donor with multiple sclerosis, enrolled in a pregnancy study. The V gene is TRBV5-1, the J gene TRBJ2-2; 8 nucleotides align to TRBD2. Specimen: CD4+ T cells from peripheral blood mononuclear cells, collected after pregnancy. DNA for the CDR3: TGCGCCAGCAGCAGCGGGAGCCGAACCACCGGGGAGCTGTTTTTT. Its translation is CASSSGSRTTGELFF.